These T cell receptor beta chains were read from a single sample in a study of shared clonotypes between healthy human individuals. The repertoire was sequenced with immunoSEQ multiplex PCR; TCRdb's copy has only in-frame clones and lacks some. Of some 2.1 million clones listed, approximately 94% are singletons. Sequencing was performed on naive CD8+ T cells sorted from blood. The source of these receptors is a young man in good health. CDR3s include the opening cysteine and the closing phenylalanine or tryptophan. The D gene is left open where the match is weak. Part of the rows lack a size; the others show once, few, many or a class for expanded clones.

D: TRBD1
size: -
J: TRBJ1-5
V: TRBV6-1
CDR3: CASSPLGTGNQPQHF
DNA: TGTGCCAGCAGTCCCCTGGGGACAGGCAATCAGCCCCAGCATTTT

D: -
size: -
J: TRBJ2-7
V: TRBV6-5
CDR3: CASSYSGVMGGREQYF
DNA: TGTGCCAGCAGTTACTCGGGGGTCATGGGGGGCCGGGAGCAGTACTTC

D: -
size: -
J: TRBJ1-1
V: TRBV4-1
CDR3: CASSQLKGGGSTEAFF
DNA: TGCGCCAGCAGCCAACTAAAAGGAGGTGGGTCCACTGAAGCTTTCTTT

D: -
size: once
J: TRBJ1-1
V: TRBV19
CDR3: CASSMEQGEAFF
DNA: TGTGCCAGTAGTATGGAACAGGGAGAAGCTTTCTTT

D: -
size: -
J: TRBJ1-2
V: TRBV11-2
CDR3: CASSLDRLDGYTF
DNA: TGTGCCAGCAGCTTAGATCGCTTAGATGGCTACACCTTC

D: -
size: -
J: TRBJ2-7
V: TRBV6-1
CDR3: CASSARSSYEQYF
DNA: TGTGCCAGCAGTGCGAGGAGCTCCTACGAGCAGTACTTC

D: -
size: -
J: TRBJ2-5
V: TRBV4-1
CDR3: CASSQVRGIQETQYF
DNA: TGCGCCAGCAGCCAAGTGAGGGGAATCCAAGAGACCCAGTACTTC

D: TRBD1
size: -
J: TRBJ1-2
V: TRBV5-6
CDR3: CASSPTTGDYGYTF
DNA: TGTGCCAGCAGCCCGACGACAGGGGACTATGGCTACACCTTC

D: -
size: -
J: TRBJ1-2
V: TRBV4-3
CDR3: CASSQDFGEHRLPNYGYTF
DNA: TGCGCCAGCAGCCAAGATTTTGGGGAACACAGGCTGCCTAACTATGGCTACACCTTC

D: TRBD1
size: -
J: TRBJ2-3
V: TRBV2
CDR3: CAREVTGTGGTDTQYF
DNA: TGTGCCAGAGAAGTTACTGGGACAGGGGGCACAGATACGCAGTATTTT

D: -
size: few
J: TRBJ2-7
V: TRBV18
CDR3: CASSLGDGYEQYF
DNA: TGTGCCAGCTCCCTGGGTGACGGGTACGAGCAGTACTTC

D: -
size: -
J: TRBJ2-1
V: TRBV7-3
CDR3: CASSWGPSNEQFF
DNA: TGTGCCAGCAGCTGGGGCCCCTCCAATGAGCAGTTCTTC

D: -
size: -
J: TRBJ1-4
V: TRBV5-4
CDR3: CASSLGEANEKLFF
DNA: TGTGCCAGCAGCTTAGGCGAGGCTAATGAAAAACTGTTTTTT

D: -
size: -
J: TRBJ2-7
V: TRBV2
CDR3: CASQGEGYEQYF
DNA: TGTGCCAGCCAGGGGGAGGGGTACGAGCAGTACTTC

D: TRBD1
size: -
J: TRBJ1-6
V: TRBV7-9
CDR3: CASSPPGQGAYNSPLHF
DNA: TGTGCCAGCAGCCCTCCGGGACAGGGGGCCTATAATTCACCCCTCCACTTT